These T cell receptor beta chains were read from a single sample in a study of T cell repertoires in cytomegalovirus infection. MiXCR, applied by TCRdb to the reads, yields one record per CDR3 protein. The sample includes roughly 800,000 distinct CDR3 sequences, around 29% of them seen just once. Their target antigens are unknown. The sample was cultured CD8+ T cells from PBMCs, taken from culture after CMV antigen stimulation. These receptors all come from a human donor in good health (CMV status not recorded). Some clones in this sample may be carry-over from other donors' samples. CDR3s include the opening cysteine and the closing phenylalanine or tryptophan. A D gene is named only where the DNA matches it firmly. Size is omitted from some rows. Given values are once, few, many or a class for expanded clones.

cdr3_aa cdr3_nt j_call cdr3_length clone_size v_call d_call
CASSLEAGTGGGTKAFF TGTGCCAGCAGCTTAGAGGCCGGGACAGGGGGCGGGACTAAAGCTTTCTTT TRBJ1-1 17 - TRBV7-9 TRBD1
CASSLDDRRGPNNEQFF TGTGCCAGCAGCTTAGATGACAGACGAGGGCCTAACAATGAGCAGTTCTTC TRBJ2-1 17 - TRBV7-6 -
CASSASGGAFIYEQYF TGTGCCAGCAGTGCTAGCGGGGGGGCCTTTATCTACGAGCAGTACTTC TRBJ2-7 16 - TRBV12-3/TRBV12-4 TRBD2
CSVLAGGPDTQYF TGCAGCGTTTTAGCGGGGGGGCCAGATACGCAGTATTTT TRBJ2-3 13 - TRBV29-1 TRBD2
CASSLGDRGPNEQFF TGTGCCAGCAGCTTAGGGGACAGGGGGCCCAATGAGCAGTTCTTC TRBJ2-1 15 - TRBV7-8 TRBD1
CASMGSTGELFF TGTGCCAGTATGGGGTCGACCGGGGAGCTGTTTTTT TRBJ2-2 12 - TRBV19 -
CASSSTEPGQESSYNEQFF TGTGCCAGCAGCTCTACAGAACCGGGACAGGAGAGCTCCTACAATGAGCAGTTCTTC TRBJ2-1 19 - TRBV7-4 TRBD1
CSARDPASGGDFLADTQYF TGCAGTGCTAGAGATCCTGCGAGCGGGGGGGACTTTCTAGCAGATACGCAGTATTTT TRBJ2-3 19 - TRBV20-1 TRBD2
CASSQVLLTANNEQFF TGCGCCAGCAGCCAAGTGTTATTAACTGCCAACAATGAGCAGTTCTTC TRBJ2-1 16 many TRBV4-1 -
CAILGTASSGNTIYF TGTGCCATCTTGGGGACAGCCTCCTCTGGAAACACCATATATTTT TRBJ1-3 15 - TRBV10-3 TRBD1
CASSISGSGTEAFF TGTGCCAGTAGTATATCGGGATCGGGAACTGAAGCTTTCTTT TRBJ1-1 14 - TRBV19 -
CASSSPGQGGGYTF TGTGCCAGCAGTTCCCCCGGACAGGGTGGAGGCTACACCTTC TRBJ1-2 14 - TRBV12-3/TRBV12-4 TRBD1
CASSLQGSPLHF TGTGCCAGCAGTTTACAGGGTTCACCCCTCCACTTT TRBJ1-6 12 many TRBV27 -
CASTDTGGTEAFF TGTGCCAGCACCGACACAGGGGGCACTGAAGCTTTCTTT TRBJ1-1 13 - TRBV7-3 TRBD1
CASSYGGVAYNEQFF TGTGCCAGCAGTTATGGAGGGGTGGCGTACAATGAGCAGTTCTTC TRBJ2-1 15 - TRBV7-8 -
CASNFGGDTYEQYF TGTGCCAGCAATTTTGGCGGGGACACCTACGAGCAGTACTTC TRBJ2-7 14 - TRBV27 -
CASSLSQNTIYF TGTGCCAGCAGCCTTAGCCAGAACACCATATATTTT TRBJ1-3 12 many TRBV7-9 -
CASSQAGGLAGLDNEQFF TGTGCCAGCAGCCAAGCGGGCGGACTAGCGGGGTTGGACAATGAGCAGTTCTTC TRBJ2-1 18 - TRBV4-2 TRBD2
CASSSTVNSGNTIYF TGTGCCAGTAGTAGTACCGTTAACTCTGGAAACACCATATATTTT TRBJ1-3 15 - TRBV19 -
CASSPREGQSYNEQFF TGTGCCAGCAGCCCCCGTGAGGGTCAGTCCTACAATGAGCAGTTCTTC TRBJ2-1 16 - TRBV7-9 -
CASSWTGGLDTQYF TGTGCCAGCAGCTGGACAGGGGGCTTAGATACGCAGTATTTT TRBJ2-3 14 - TRBV7-2 TRBD1
CASSLTGLYTDTQYF TGTGCCAGCAGTTTAACAGGCCTCTACACAGATACGCAGTATTTT TRBJ2-3 15 many TRBV6-1 -
CASPGSYNEQFF TGTGCCAGCCCTGGGTCCTACAATGAGCAGTTCTTC TRBJ2-1 12 few TRBV2 -
CASSLAGQGSPYNEQFF TGTGCCAGCAGTTTAGCGGGACAGGGATCCCCCTACAATGAGCAGTTCTTC TRBJ2-1 17 few TRBV7-9 -
CASSYSPNTRSYNEQFF TGTGCCAGCAGTTATTCCCCGAATACCCGCTCCTACAATGAGCAGTTCTTC TRBJ2-1 17 few TRBV6-2/TRBV6-3 -
CASSTAGGQASEQFF TGTGCCAGTAGTACCGCGGGGGGGCAGGCGTCTGAGCAGTTCTTC TRBJ2-1 15 - TRBV19 TRBD2
CAISESSGPRETQYF TGTGCCATCAGTGAGTCGTCAGGGCCTCGGGAGACCCAGTACTTC TRBJ2-5 15 - TRBV10-3 -
CASSPAKGTGEFF TGCGCCAGCAGCCCAGCAAAAGGGACAGGGGAGTTCTTC TRBJ2-1 13 - TRBV4-1 TRBD1
CASSLAGVGQPQHF TGTGCCAGCAGCTTAGCAGGGGTGGGCCAGCCCCAGCATTTT TRBJ1-5 14 many TRBV7-8 -
CASSPRLTGDSTGELFF TGTGCCAGCAGCCCCCGCCTTACAGGGGATAGCACCGGGGAGCTGTTTTTT TRBJ2-2 17 - TRBV7-8 TRBD1
CASSPGQGRWTQYF TGTGCCAGCAGCCCGGGACAAGGACGGTGGACCCAGTACTTC TRBJ2-5 14 many TRBV11-1 -
CASSFATEMGADTQYF TGTGCCAGCAGCTTCGCCACAGAGATGGGCGCAGATACGCAGTATTTT TRBJ2-3 16 - TRBV11-2 -
CASSYMIAGGQETQYF TGTGCCAGCAGTTATATGATAGCGGGGGGGCAGGAGACCCAGTACTTC TRBJ2-5 16 few TRBV6-5 TRBD2
CATEDYLWGYTF TGTGCCACCGAGGATTACTTGTGGGGCTACACCTTC TRBJ1-2 12 - TRBV24-1 -
CAITDYSGNTIYF TGTGCCATCACAGATTACTCTGGAAACACCATATATTTT TRBJ1-3 13 - TRBV10-3 -
CASSLRPPGQAGNEQFF TGTGCCAGCAGCTTAAGACCTCCGGGACAGGCGGGGAATGAGCAGTTCTTC TRBJ2-1 17 few TRBV7-6 TRBD1
CASSLSGTYTDTQYF TGTGCCAGCAGCTTATCCGGGACTTACACAGATACGCAGTATTTT TRBJ2-3 15 few TRBV7-3 -
CASSYTSQGDTQYF TGTGCCAGCAGCTACACTAGTCAAGGGGATACGCAGTATTTT TRBJ2-3 14 - TRBV13 -
CASSQDRLRLNEQFF TGCGCCAGCAGCCAAGATCGTTTAAGGTTAAATGAGCAGTTCTTC TRBJ2-1 15 - TRBV4-3 -
CASSPRQGTTEAFF TGTGCCAGCAGCCCAAGACAGGGCACCACTGAAGCTTTCTTT TRBJ1-1 14 few TRBV7-9 TRBD1
CASSGTSNEKLFF TGTGCCAGCTCCGGGACTTCGAATGAAAAACTGTTTTTT TRBJ1-4 13 - TRBV25-1 -
CASSLLDLGEQYF TGTGCCAGCAGTTTATTAGACCTGGGGGAGCAGTACTTC TRBJ2-7 13 - TRBV27 -
CASSFGQGASWTEAFF TGTGCCAGCAGTTTCGGACAGGGGGCTTCTTGGACTGAAGCTTTCTTT TRBJ1-1 16 - TRBV5-6 TRBD1
CASSRPGRKSYEQYF TGTGCCAGCAGCCGGCCAGGGAGAAAGTCCTACGAGCAGTACTTC TRBJ2-7 15 - TRBV3-1 -
CASQKTGAGGYTF TGTGCCAGCCAAAAAACAGGGGCAGGCGGCTACACCTTC TRBJ1-2 13 few TRBV27 TRBD1
CASRRQGGPEAFF TGTGCCAGCAGAAGACAGGGGGGGCCTGAAGCTTTCTTT TRBJ1-1 13 few TRBV28 TRBD1
CASSKDRDTQYF TGCGCCAGCAGCAAGGACCGGGATACGCAGTATTTT TRBJ2-3 12 once TRBV4-1 -
CASSAALNEKLFF TGTGCCAGCAGCGCGGCCCTTAATGAAAAACTGTTTTTT TRBJ1-4 13 few TRBV7-3 -
CASSLNGLGTDTQYF TGCGCCAGCAGCTTGAACGGACTAGGGACAGATACGCAGTATTTT TRBJ2-3 15 - TRBV5-1 TRBD2
CASSQDSPLGGASEAFF TGTGCCAGCAGCCAAGATAGCCCCTTGGGAGGGGCCAGTGAAGCTTTCTTT TRBJ1-1 17 - TRBV4-2 -
CASSLETSYLNEQFF TGTGCCAGCAGCTTGGAAACATCCTACCTGAATGAGCAGTTCTTC TRBJ2-1 15 many TRBV5-5 -
CASSQDIGRLGLEQYF TGCGCCAGCAGCCAAGATATTGGCAGGCTAGGTCTCGAGCAGTACTTC TRBJ2-7 16 - TRBV4-1 -
CASSQGIQGPYDADTQYF TGTGCCAGCAGCCAAGGGATCCAGGGTCCATATGACGCAGATACGCAGTATTTT TRBJ2-3 18 - TRBV4-2 -